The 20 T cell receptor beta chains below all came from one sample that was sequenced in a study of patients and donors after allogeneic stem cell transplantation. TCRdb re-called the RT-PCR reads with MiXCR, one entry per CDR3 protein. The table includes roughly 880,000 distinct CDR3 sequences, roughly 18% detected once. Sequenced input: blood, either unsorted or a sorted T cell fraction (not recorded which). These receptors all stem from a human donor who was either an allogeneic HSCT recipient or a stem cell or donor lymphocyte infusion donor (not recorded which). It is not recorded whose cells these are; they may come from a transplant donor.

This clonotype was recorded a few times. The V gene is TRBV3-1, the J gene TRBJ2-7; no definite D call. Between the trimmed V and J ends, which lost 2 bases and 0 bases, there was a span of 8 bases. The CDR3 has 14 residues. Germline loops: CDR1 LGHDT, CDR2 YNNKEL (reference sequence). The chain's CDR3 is CASSQPDHSYEQYF. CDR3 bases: TGTGCCAGCAGCCAACCGGACCACTCCTACGAGCAGTACTTC.

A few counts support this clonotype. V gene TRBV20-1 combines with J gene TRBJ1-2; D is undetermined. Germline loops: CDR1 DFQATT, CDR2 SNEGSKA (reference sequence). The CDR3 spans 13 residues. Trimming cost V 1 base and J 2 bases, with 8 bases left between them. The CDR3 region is CSARVTGNYGYTF. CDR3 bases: TGCAGTGCTAGAGTTACGGGAAACTATGGCTACACCTTC.

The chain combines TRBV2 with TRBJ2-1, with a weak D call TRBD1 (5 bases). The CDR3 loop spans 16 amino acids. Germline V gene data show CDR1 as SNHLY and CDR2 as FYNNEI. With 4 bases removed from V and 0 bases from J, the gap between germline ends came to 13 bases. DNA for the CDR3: TGTGCCAGCAGTGTCAGGCGGACATACTCCTACAATGAGCAGTTCTTC. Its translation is CASSVRRTYSYNEQFF. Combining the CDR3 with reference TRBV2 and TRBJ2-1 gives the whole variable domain EPEVTQTPSHQVTQMGQEVILRCVPISNHLYFYWYRQILGQKVEFLVSFYNNEISEKSEIFDDQFSVERPDGSNFTLKIRSTKLEDSAMYFCASSVRRTYSYNEQFFGPGTRLTVL.

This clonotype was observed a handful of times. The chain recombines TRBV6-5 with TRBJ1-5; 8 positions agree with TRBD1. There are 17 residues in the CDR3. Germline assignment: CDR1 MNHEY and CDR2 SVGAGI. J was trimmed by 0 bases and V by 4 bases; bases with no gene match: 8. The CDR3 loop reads CASSSKGTGYSNQPQHF. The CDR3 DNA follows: TGTGCCAGCAGTTCAAAGGGGACAGGCTATAGCAATCAGCCCCAGCATTTT.

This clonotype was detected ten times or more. DNA for the CDR3: TGTGCCAGCAGTGCACAGGGTTCCATAGTAGATGGCTACACCTTC. Amino acids: CASSAQGSIVDGYTF. V and J are TRBV12-3 or TRBV12-4 and TRBJ1-2; tentatively, D is TRBD1 (6 bases). The length of the CDR3 is 15 residues. The germline V and J ends were trimmed by 5 bases and 6 bases, with 19 bases remaining between them.

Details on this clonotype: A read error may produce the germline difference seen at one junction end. The CDR3 protein is CARSFSADTGSYNEQFF. The CDR3 region has the DNA TGTGCCAGGAGTTTCTCGGCAGACACTGGCTCCTACAATGAGCAGTTCTTC. This chain connects TRBV27 to TRBJ2-1; the D is unclear. The CDR3 contains 17 residues. CDR1 and CDR2 from the germline V gene are MNHEY and SMNVEV (reference sequence).

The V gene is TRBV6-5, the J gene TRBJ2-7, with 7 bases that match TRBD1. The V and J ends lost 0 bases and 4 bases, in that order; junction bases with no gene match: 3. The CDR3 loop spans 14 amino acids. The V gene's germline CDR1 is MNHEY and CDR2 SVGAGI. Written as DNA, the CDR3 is TGTGCCAGCAGTTACTCGGGGACAGATTACGAGCAGTACTTC. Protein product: CASSYSGTDYEQYF.

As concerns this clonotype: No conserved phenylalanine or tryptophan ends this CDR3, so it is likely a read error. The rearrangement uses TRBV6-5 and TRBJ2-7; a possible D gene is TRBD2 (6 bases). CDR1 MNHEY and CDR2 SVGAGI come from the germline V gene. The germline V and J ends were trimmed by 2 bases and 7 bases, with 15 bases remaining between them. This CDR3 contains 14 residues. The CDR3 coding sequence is TGTGCCAGCAGTTACGGGGGGAACACGGGGGAGCAGTACTTA. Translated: CASSYGGNTGEQYL.

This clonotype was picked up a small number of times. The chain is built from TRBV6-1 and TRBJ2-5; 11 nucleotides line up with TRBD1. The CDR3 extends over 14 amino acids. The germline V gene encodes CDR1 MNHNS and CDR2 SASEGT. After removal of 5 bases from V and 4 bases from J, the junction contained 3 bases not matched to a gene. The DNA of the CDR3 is TGTGCCAGCAGTAGGGGGACAGGGGGAGAGACCCAGTACTTC. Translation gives CASSRGTGGETQYF.

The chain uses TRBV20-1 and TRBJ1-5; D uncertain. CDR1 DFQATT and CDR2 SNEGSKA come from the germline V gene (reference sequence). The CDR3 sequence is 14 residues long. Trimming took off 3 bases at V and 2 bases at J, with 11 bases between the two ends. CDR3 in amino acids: CSARLGLGNQPQHF. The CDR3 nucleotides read TGCAGTGCTAGGTTGGGTTTGGGCAATCAGCCCCAGCATTTT.

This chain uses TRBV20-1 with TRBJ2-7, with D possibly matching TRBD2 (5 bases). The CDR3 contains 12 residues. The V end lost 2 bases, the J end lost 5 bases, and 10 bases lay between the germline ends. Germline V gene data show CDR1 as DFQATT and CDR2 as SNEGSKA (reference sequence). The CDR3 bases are TGCAGTGCTAGATCCAAGCGGAACGAGCAGTACTTC. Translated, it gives CSARSKRNEQYF.

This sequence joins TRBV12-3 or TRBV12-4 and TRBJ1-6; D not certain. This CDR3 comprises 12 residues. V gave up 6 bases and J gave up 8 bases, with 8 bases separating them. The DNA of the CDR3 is TGTGCCAGCAGCCATCCACATTCACCCCTCCACTTT. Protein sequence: CASSHPHSPLHF.

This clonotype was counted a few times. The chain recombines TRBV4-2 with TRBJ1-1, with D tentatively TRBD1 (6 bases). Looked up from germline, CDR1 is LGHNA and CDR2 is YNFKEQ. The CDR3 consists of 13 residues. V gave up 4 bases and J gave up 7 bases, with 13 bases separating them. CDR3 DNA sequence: TGTGCCAGCAGCCCAAGAGGGGGGGGTGAAGCTTTCTTT. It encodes CASSPRGGGEAFF.

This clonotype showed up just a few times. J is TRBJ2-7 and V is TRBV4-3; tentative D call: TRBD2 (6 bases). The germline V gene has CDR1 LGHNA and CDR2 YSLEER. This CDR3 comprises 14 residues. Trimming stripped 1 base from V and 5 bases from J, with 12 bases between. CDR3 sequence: CASSQAGRGDEQYF. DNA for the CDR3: TGCGCCAGCAGCCAAGCAGGGCGCGGGGACGAGCAGTACTTC.

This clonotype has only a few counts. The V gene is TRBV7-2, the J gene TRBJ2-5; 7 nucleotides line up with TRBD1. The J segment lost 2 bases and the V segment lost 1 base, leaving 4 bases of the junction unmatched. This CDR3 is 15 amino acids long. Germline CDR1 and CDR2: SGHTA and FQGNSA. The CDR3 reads CASSLGATGQETQYF. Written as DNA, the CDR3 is TGTGCCAGCAGCTTAGGTGCGACAGGGCAAGAGACCCAGTACTTC.

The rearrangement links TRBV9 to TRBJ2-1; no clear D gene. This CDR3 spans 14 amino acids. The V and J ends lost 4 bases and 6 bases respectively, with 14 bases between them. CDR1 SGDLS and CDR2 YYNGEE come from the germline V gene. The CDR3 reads CASSPQIGFNEQFF. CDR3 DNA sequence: TGTGCCAGCAGCCCCCAAATCGGGTTCAATGAGCAGTTCTTC.

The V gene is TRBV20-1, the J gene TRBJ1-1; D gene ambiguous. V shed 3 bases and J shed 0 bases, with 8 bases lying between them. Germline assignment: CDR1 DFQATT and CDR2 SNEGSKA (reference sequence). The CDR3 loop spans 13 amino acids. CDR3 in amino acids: CSASGRMNTEAFF. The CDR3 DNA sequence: TGCAGTGCTAGTGGGCGAATGAACACTGAAGCTTTCTTT.

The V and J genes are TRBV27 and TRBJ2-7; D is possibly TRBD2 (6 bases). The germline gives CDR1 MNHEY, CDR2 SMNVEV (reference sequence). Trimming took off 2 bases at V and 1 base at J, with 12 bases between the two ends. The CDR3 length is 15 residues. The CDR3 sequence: CASSLKGRESYEQYF. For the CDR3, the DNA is TGTGCCAGCAGTTTAAAGGGGCGGGAATCCTACGAGCAGTACTTC.

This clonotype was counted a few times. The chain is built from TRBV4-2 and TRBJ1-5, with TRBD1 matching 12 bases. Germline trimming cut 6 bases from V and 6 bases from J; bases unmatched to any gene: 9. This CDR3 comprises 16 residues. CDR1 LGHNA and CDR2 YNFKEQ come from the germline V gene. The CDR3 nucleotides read TGTGCCAGCAGTAGCCGGGACAGGGGGCCGAGTCAGCCCCAGCATTTT. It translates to CASSSRDRGPSQPQHF.

CDR3 in DNA: TGTGCCTGGAGCTCGGGGAACACAGATACGCAGTATTTT. Its protein product is CAWSSGNTDTQYF. V usage is TRBV30 and J usage is TRBJ2-3; possibly TRBD2 for D (5 bases). CDR1 and CDR2 from the germline V gene are GTSNPN and SVGIG (reference sequence). This CDR3 has 13 residues. Between the trimmed V and J ends, which lost 3 bases and 2 bases, there was a span of 9 bases.